This T cell receptor beta chain was sequenced in a study of identical twins. A universal primer site was added by template switching, and unique molecular identifiers were carried by the cDNA. TCRdb called the 5' RACE reads again in MiXCR, with one record for every CDR3 protein. The sample shows 150,000 or so distinct CDR3 sequences, under 4.5% of them seen only once. This clonotype was detected ten times or more. V was shortened by 1 base and J by 6 bases, with 10 bases between the two germline ends. Germline V gene lookup returns CDR1 DFQATT and CDR2 SNEGSKA (reference sequence). The CDR3 covers 13 residues.

The TCR sequence derives from a man between 18 and 35 years old in good health. The chain couples TRBV20-1 to TRBJ2-1; D gene unclear. The source material was memory T cells sorted from blood. The CDR3 nucleotides read TGCAGTGCTAGAGGGAGTCCGGCCAATGAGCAGTTCTTC. It yields the protein CSARGSPANEQFF.